The rows below give T cell receptor beta chains drawn from one sample of a study of read filtering for tumor transcriptome and immune sequencing. TCRdb re-called the reads with MiXCR, one entry per CDR3 protein. Seen here are over 25,000 distinct CDR3 sequences, approximately 15% observed once, and the top ten hold over 35%. The sample consisted of a population of CD138-negative cells sorted from bone marrow. These receptors were taken from a donor at least 40 years old with multiple myeloma. Both conserved end residues are part of each CDR3. The D gene is left open where the match is weak. Size values are once, few and many counts, or a class for expanded clones, and some rows have none.

D	size	V	J	CDR3	DNA
TRBD1	many	TRBV12-3/TRBV12-4	TRBJ1-5	CASRANRGENQPQHF	TGTGCCAGCAGAGCTAACAGGGGCGAGAATCAGCCCCAGCATTTT
-	-	TRBV12-3/TRBV12-4	TRBJ1-1	CASSLHQPGRGTEALF	TGTGCCAGCAGTTTACATCAACCGGGTCGGGGCACCGAAGCTCTCTTT
-	many	TRBV5-1	TRBJ2-1	CASSLGGTDTPSNEQFF	TGCGCCAGCAGCTTGGGGGGCACCGATACCCCTAGCAATGAGCAGTTCTTC
TRBD2	many	TRBV29-1	TRBJ2-1	CSVEDMLTSGRGSSYNEQFF	TGCAGCGTTGAAGATATGTTGACTAGCGGGAGGGGAAGCTCCTACAATGAGCAGTTCTTC
-	once	TRBV9	TRBJ2-6	CASRTGANVLTF	TGTGCCAGCAGAACTGGGGCCAACGTCCTGACTTTC
TRBD2	many	TRBV4-1	TRBJ2-5	CASSQDLSSGRETQYF	TGCGCCAGCAGCCAAGATCTTTCTAGCGGGAGGGAGACCCAGTACTTC
TRBD1	many	TRBV27	TRBJ2-7	CASSSGTEAYEQYF	TGTGCCAGCAGTTCAGGGACAGAAGCCTACGAGCAGTACTTC
-	many	TRBV18	TRBJ2-5	CASSPPWETQYF	TGTGCCAGCTCACCACCGTGGGAGACCCAGTACTTC
-	many	TRBV10-3	TRBJ2-5	CAISDQKRDSNFETQYF	TGTGCCATCAGTGACCAAAAACGAGACTCCAATTTCGAGACCCAGTACTTC
-	many	TRBV4-1	TRBJ2-6	CASSRTTVSSGANVLTF	TGCGCCAGCAGCAGGACGACAGTTTCCTCTGGGGCCAACGTCCTGACTTTC
TRBD1	-	TRBV7-2	TRBJ1-2	CASSLLDRVVDGYTF	TGTGCCAGCAGCCTACTCGACAGGGTAGTAGATGGCTACACCTTC
-	-	TRBV29-1	TRBJ2-7	CSVEVPEGTYEQYF	TGCAGCGTTGAAGTCCCGGAGGGCACCTACGAGCAGTACTTC
-	many	TRBV23-1	TRBJ2-7	CASSHTGTELLAGAPEQYF	TGCGCCAGCAGTCATACCGGGACAGAGCTGTTAGCGGGCGCCCCGGAGCAGTACTTC
TRBD2	many	TRBV6-5	TRBJ2-5	CATYRTSGLQETQYF	TGTGCCACTTACCGGACTAGCGGCTTACAAGAGACCCAGTACTTC
-	few	TRBV6-5	TRBJ2-5	CASSLKMGQGNVSGRDQETQYF	TGTGCCAGCAGTCTCAAAATGGGACAGGGTAATGTGAGCGGGAGGGACCAAGAGACCCAGTACTTC
-	-	TRBV6-2/TRBV6-3	TRBJ2-7	CASTKWGGRESYEQYF	TGTGCCAGCACCAAATGGGGCGGGCGAGAAAGCTACGAGCAGTACTTC
TRBD2	many	TRBV9	TRBJ2-3	CASSVGTGLAASDTQYF	TGTGCCAGCAGCGTAGGTACGGGACTAGCAGCCTCAGATACGCAGTATTTT
TRBD1	many	TRBV6-2/TRBV6-3	TRBJ1-1	CASTRTGGGNTEAFF	TGTGCCAGCACCCGGACAGGTGGGGGTAACACTGAAGCTTTCTTT
TRBD2	-	TRBV3-1	TRBJ2-1	CASSQVALAATNKQFF	TGTGCCAGCAGCCAAGTTGCACTAGCGGCGACCAATAAGCAGTTCTTC
-	-	TRBV12-3/TRBV12-4	TRBJ2-2	CASSLVNTGGLFF	TGTGCCAGCAGTTTAGTGAACACCGGGGGTCTGTTTTTT
TRBD2	many	TRBV19	TRBJ2-5	CASSIVLAGGLETQYF	TGTGCCAGTAGTATCGTGCTAGCGGGAGGGCTCGAGACCCAGTACTTC
TRBD1	many	TRBV5-6	TRBJ2-1	CASSLFVAGTGLSEQFF	TGTGCCAGCAGCTTGTTCGTCGCCGGGACAGGCTTGAGTGAGCAGTTCTTC
TRBD2	few	TRBV5-1	TRBJ2-7	CAGSLAVSGRGEQYF	TGCGCCGGCAGCTTGGCGGTTAGCGGGAGAGGCGAGCAGTACTTC
TRBD2	many	TRBV9	TRBJ2-2	CASSVSLSPLAGGPRPNTGELFF	TGTGCCAGCAGCGTATCCCTGTCGCCCTTAGCGGGAGGGCCCAGACCGAACACCGGGGAGCTGTTTTTT
-	-	TRBV19	TRBJ2-1	CASGIGGSTHNEQFF	TGTGCCAGTGGTATAGGAGGCAGCACCCACAATGAGCAGTTCTTC
-	many	TRBV6-1	TRBJ2-5	CASEAGAEGQETQYF	TGTGCCAGCGAGGCAGGGGCCGAAGGACAAGAGACCCAGTACTTC
-	many	TRBV6-1	TRBJ2-5	CASSTSGDQETQYF	TGTGCCAGCAGTACCTCGGGGGATCAAGAGACCCAGTACTTC
TRBD2	-	TRBV7-8	TRBJ2-7	CASAPSGTSGYEQYF	TGTGCCAGCGCGCCCAGCGGGACTAGCGGATACGAGCAGTACTTC
TRBD2	many	TRBV19	TRBJ2-3	CASKVTSGNTDTQYF	TGTGCCAGTAAAGTAACTAGCGGGAACACAGATACGCAGTATTTT
-	many	TRBV7-9	TRBJ2-3	CASSFGSSEGTDTQYF	TGTGCCAGCAGCTTCGGTAGTAGCGAGGGCACAGATACGCAGTATTTT
-	many	TRBV15	TRBJ1-2	CATSRDFQTNYGYTF	TGTGCCACCAGCAGAGATTTCCAGACGAACTATGGCTACACCTTC
TRBD2	few	TRBV28	TRBJ2-1	CASSSSHDRLAVSGFYNEQFF	TGTGCCAGCAGTTCCTCTCATGACAGACTAGCCGTTAGCGGGTTCTACAATGAGCAGTTCTTC
-	many	TRBV6-5	TRBJ1-1	CASSYGSPPTEAFF	TGTGCCAGCAGTTATGGGTCCCCCCCCACTGAAGCTTTCTTT
TRBD2	many	TRBV5-1	TRBJ2-1	CASSLAGDYEQFF	TGCGCCAGCAGCTTAGCGGGAGATTATGAGCAGTTCTTC
-	many	TRBV7-9	TRBJ1-6	CASSLGTNNSPLHF	TGTGCCAGCAGCTTGGGGACAAATAATTCACCCCTCCACTTT
TRBD1	many	TRBV27	TRBJ1-6	CASREGQDGSPLHF	TGTGCCAGCAGAGAGGGACAGGACGGTTCACCCCTCCACTTT
TRBD1	many	TRBV6-6	TRBJ2-5	CASSVQGEETQYF	TGTGCCAGCAGTGTACAGGGGGAAGAGACCCAGTACTTC
-	many	TRBV2	TRBJ1-6	CASSELRGQIYNSPLHF	TGTGCCAGCAGTGAATTAAGAGGGCAAATCTATAATTCACCCCTCCACTTT
-	many	TRBV28	TRBJ1-4	CASSFGTGSGAEKLFF	TGTGCCAGCAGTTTCGGTACGGGTTCCGGGGCTGAAAAACTGTTTTTT
TRBD2	many	TRBV20-1	TRBJ2-5	CSARASGSWSETQYF	TGCAGTGCTAGGGCTAGCGGGAGTTGGTCAGAGACCCAGTACTTC
-	-	TRBV28	TRBJ2-5	CASSSGQTKETQYF	TGTGCCAGCAGTTCGGGACAAACAAAAGAGACCCAGTACTTC
TRBD2	many	TRBV20-1	TRBJ2-1	CSAGIAGDPDEQFF	TGCAGTGCTGGAATAGCGGGAGATCCCGATGAGCAGTTCTTC
TRBD2	many	TRBV5-1	TRBJ2-1	CASSPFGGEEYNEQFF	TGCGCCAGCAGCCCATTCGGGGGGGAGGAATACAATGAGCAGTTCTTC